This record looks at one TCR beta chain sequence and its context. These data are taken from a study of OX40 agonist ivuxolimab in advanced cancers. On the study more broadly: Partial response was recorded in three patients: one hepatocellular carcinoma and two cutaneous melanoma cases.

The table came from immunoSEQ multiplex PCR; TCRdb's copy has only in-frame clones and leaves some out. The repertoire includes about 65,000 clones, roughly 84% of them detected once, and 0.38% sits in the top ten. The germline V gene encodes CDR1 LNHDA and CDR2 SQIVND (reference sequence). CDR3 length: 13 amino acids. The V gene lost 6 bases and the J gene lost 4 bases, with 12 bases spanning the gap. The sequencing used CD4+ or CD8+ T cells sorted from blood, collected in a trial of the OX40 agonist ivuxolimab. This TCR came from an adult with an advanced solid tumor such as melanoma, head and neck, liver or kidney cancer. The J gene is TRBJ2-5, the V gene TRBV19; D could derive from TRBD1 or TRBD2 (6 bases each). Here the CDR3 DNA reads TGTGCCAGTAGCGGGGGCCGCAGAGAGACCCAGTACTTC. This codes for CASSGGRRETQYF.